The source of this T cell receptor (beta chain) is a study of blood T cell repertoires in COVID-19. About the research overall: Samples of COVID-19 (acute and convalescent) were obtained from the United States, Italy and Spain. T cells, B-cell-depleted T cells, or PBMCs supplied cDNA or gDNA.

Germline V gene data show CDR1 as SEHNR and CDR2 as FQNEAQ (reference sequence). Trimming left V 5 bases short and J 8 bases short, with 9 bases between. This CDR3 is built from 12 residues. In the original workflow: By means of reference gene primer amplification, nucleated cell counts were estimated. The repertoire was sequenced with immunoSEQ multiplex PCR; TCRdb's copy has only in-frame clones and lacks some. That table supplies the V and J calls and clone size; D and trimming were determined from the DNA. The sample shows around 240,000 clones, approximately 84% of them seen only once. The rearrangement uses TRBV7-9 and TRBJ1-4; D perhaps matches TRBD1 (5 bases). This receptor was obtained from a woman aged 25 to 39 who had recovered from COVID-19. Source material: peripheral blood. The CDR3: CASSPQGEKLFF. The DNA of the CDR3 is TGTGCCAGCAGCCCCCAGGGAGAAAAACTGTTTTTT. Together with reference TRBV7-9 and TRBJ1-4, the CDR3 gives the full variable domain: DTGVSQNPRHKITKRGQNVTFRCDPISEHNRLYWYRQTLGQGPEFLTYFQNEAQLEKSRLLSDRFSAERPKGSFSTLEIQRTEQGDSAMYLCASSPQGEKLFFGSGTQLSVL.